These T cell receptor beta chains were read from a single sample in a study of neurological immune-mediated disorders. One entry per CDR3 protein results from TCRdb running MiXCR on the 5' RACE reads. The table includes about 70,000 distinct CDR3 sequences, more than 3% detected once. Sequenced: PBMCs. All receptors derive from a woman aged 50 to 60 with multiple sclerosis. Each CDR3 is given with its conserved first and last residue. D genes are given only for firm matches. Part of the rows lack a size; the others show once, few, many or a class for expanded clones.

d_call: .; j_call: TRBJ2-2; v_call: TRBV6-6; clone_size: many; cdr3_nt: TGTGCCAGCAGGACTAAAAGCACCGGGGAGCTGTTTTTT; cdr3_aa: CASRTKSTGELFF
d_call: .; j_call: TRBJ2-3; v_call: TRBV20-1; clone_size: many; cdr3_nt: TGCAGTGCTAACCCGGACAGCAATACGCAGTATTTT; cdr3_aa: CSANPDSNTQYF
d_call: .; j_call: TRBJ2-3; v_call: TRBV20-1; clone_size: many; cdr3_nt: TGCAGTGCCCCCGACCCCAAAGGATCGGGTGGTACGCAGTATTTT; cdr3_aa: CSAPDPKGSGGTQYF
d_call: TRBD2; j_call: TRBJ2-1; v_call: TRBV4-2; clone_size: many; cdr3_nt: TGTGCCAGCAGCCAGGGACTAGCGGGGGTTGAGCAGTTCTTC; cdr3_aa: CASSQGLAGVEQFF
d_call: .; j_call: TRBJ1-6; v_call: TRBV28; clone_size: many; cdr3_nt: TGTGCCAGCAGTGCCCCAGGTTGGAGGGCTTCACCCCTCCACTTT; cdr3_aa: CASSAPGWRASPLHF
d_call: TRBD1; j_call: TRBJ1-1; v_call: TRBV6-6; clone_size: many; cdr3_nt: TGTGCCAGCAGCCCCGACAGGGGGCTCATGAACACTGAAGCTTTCTTT; cdr3_aa: CASSPDRGLMNTEAFF
d_call: TRBD1; j_call: TRBJ1-1; v_call: TRBV6-2/TRBV6-3; clone_size: many; cdr3_nt: TGTGCCAGCAGCAACGGACAGGGGTGGAGGACTGAAGCTTTCTTT; cdr3_aa: CASSNGQGWRTEAFF
d_call: .; j_call: TRBJ2-3; v_call: TRBV24-1; clone_size: many; cdr3_nt: TGTGCCACCACGGGGCAGGGGAGCACAGATACGCAGTATTTT; cdr3_aa: CATTGQGSTDTQYF
d_call: .; j_call: TRBJ2-3; v_call: TRBV20-1; clone_size: .; cdr3_nt: TGCAGTGCTAGAATGGTTCGGACCGGGGAGCAGTATTTT; cdr3_aa: CSARMVRTGEQYF
d_call: .; j_call: TRBJ1-6; v_call: TRBV7-6; clone_size: many; cdr3_nt: TGTGCCAGCAGCGGGCAAGGGGGGCTTAATTCACCCCTCCACTTT; cdr3_aa: CASSGQGGLNSPLHF
d_call: .; j_call: TRBJ1-2; v_call: TRBV20-1; clone_size: many; cdr3_nt: TGCAGTGCTAGTTGGGGGGCTTTTGGCTACACCTTC; cdr3_aa: CSASWGAFGYTF
d_call: TRBD2; j_call: TRBJ2-5; v_call: TRBV7-8; clone_size: many; cdr3_nt: TGTGCCAGCAGAGCCGGGACTAGTTCCCTGACCCAGTACTTC; cdr3_aa: CASRAGTSSLTQYF
d_call: .; j_call: TRBJ2-2; v_call: TRBV7-6; clone_size: .; cdr3_nt: TGTGCCAGCAGCTTAACTCCGGGACGGACAACCGGGGAGCTGTTTTTT; cdr3_aa: CASSLTPGRTTGELFF